The clone carrying this T cell receptor beta chain has just a few counts. The antigen remains unidentified. The entry originates in a study of human T cells and chemical hapten exposure. Time point indicated: patch test 3, about 24 weeks after DPC sensitization. Stated treatment: therapeutic diphenylcyclopropenone sensitization with weekly scalp DPC. MiXCR, applied by TCRdb to the RACE reads, yields one record per CDR3 protein. The sample holds under 55,000 distinct CDR3 sequences, 9.9% seen once. Study-level points and caveats: Donors in the study had alopecia, meaning their immune response may differ from healthy people's. Compared with pre-sensitization or healthy control sets, expanded TCRs clustered more.

The TCR comes from a woman in her thirties or forties with alopecia areata. Some clones in this sample may be carry-over from other donors' samples. The specimen comprised whole blood, sampled in connection with sensitization to the hapten diphenylcyclopropenone (DPC).

In DNA, the CDR3 is TGTGCCAGCAGCTCCGAGACTAGTTCTAGCACAGATACGCAGTATTTT. Translated: CASSSETSSSTDTQYF. The gene calls are TRBV7-3 and TRBJ2-3, with a weak D call TRBD2 (6 bases). The CDR3 is made up of 16 amino acids. Deletions cut 4 bases from V and 0 bases from J, with 14 bases between. Germline V gene data show CDR1 as SGHTA and CDR2 as FQGTGA.